These 18 T cell receptor beta chains were all obtained from the same sample, sequenced in a study of Graves' ophthalmopathy and Graves' hyperthyroidism. Amplifying from RNA transcripts, the study obtained TCR beta CDR3 regions. Amplification began with first-round RT-PCR using HTBI primers, then second-round multiplex PCR was performed. TCRdb ran MiXCR on the multiplex PCR reads and lists one entry per CDR3 protein. This table has some 350,000 distinct CDR3 sequences, about 17% appearing once. Sequencing was done on a sample of peripheral blood. The origin of the receptors is an adult woman with stable Graves' hyperthyroidism.

This clonotype was counted many times. The chain is built from TRBV24-1 and TRBJ1-5, with D hard to call. The CDR3 covers 14 residues. V dropped 1 base and J dropped 0 bases, with 3 bases sitting between them. CDR1 is KGHDR and CDR2 is SFDVKD in the germline V gene. The CDR3 nucleotides read TGTGCCACCAGTGATTTCCTTAGCAATCAGCCCCAGCATTTT. Translation gives CATSDFLSNQPQHF.

The chain has TRBV20-1 and TRBJ1-5; unclear D gene. Germline V gene lookup returns CDR1 DFQATT and CDR2 SNEGSKA (reference sequence). Trimming removed 0 bases from V and 4 bases from J, with 13 bases in between. This CDR3 contains 15 residues. In DNA, the CDR3 is TGCAGTGCTAGAGACCCGTCTGGTAGAAATCAGCCCCAGCATTTT. Translated: CSARDPSGRNQPQHF.

At least ten counts were recorded for this clonotype. The genes are TRBV28 and TRBJ2-5, with TRBD1 matching over 8 bases. CDR1 is MDHEN and CDR2 is SYDVKM in the germline V gene. There are 13 residues in the CDR3. The junction had 5 bases not matched to a gene; V was cut back by 8 bases and J by 3 bases. DNA for the CDR3: TGTGCCAGCGAAGGACAGGGTAAAGAGACCCAGTACTTC. As protein: CASEGQGKETQYF.

This clonotype was observed many times. This chain uses TRBV12-3 or TRBV12-4 with TRBJ1-5, with D unclear. V dropped 2 bases and J dropped 5 bases, with 10 bases sitting between them. The CDR3 has 14 residues. The CDR3 sequence: CASSLPGVHQPQHF. The CDR3 DNA follows: TGTGCCAGCAGTTTACCCGGGGTGCATCAGCCCCAGCATTTT.

This chain uses TRBV7-2 with TRBJ2-7; 7 positions match TRBD2. The CDR3 runs 14 residues. V was pared by 4 bases and J by 0 bases, with 3 bases of the junction left unmatched. Germline lookup yields CDR1 SGHTA and CDR2 FQGNSA. The CDR3 bases are TGTGCCAGCAGCTGGGGGAGGGACTCCTACGAGCAGTACTTC. This codes for CASSWGRDSYEQYF.

This clonotype was observed many times. The CDR3 DNA follows: TGTGCCAGCAGAAATCCGTGGAACACTGAAGCTTTCTTT. The encoded protein is CASRNPWNTEAFF. The chain uses TRBV6-2 or TRBV6-3 and TRBJ1-1; D is uncertain. Trimming cost V 6 bases and J 1 base, with 9 bases left between them. Germline V gives CDR1 MNHEY, CDR2 SVGEGT. The CDR3 is made up of 13 amino acids.

At least ten counts were recorded for this clonotype. The CDR3 is CASRQFGRMNTGELFF. In DNA form, the CDR3 reads TGTGCCAGCAGACAATTCGGACGGATGAACACCGGGGAGCTGTTTTTT. This chain links TRBV6-1 with TRBJ2-2; D call uncertain. The length of the CDR3 is 16 residues. V lost 6 bases, J lost 1 base, and 15 bases lay in between. CDR1 MNHNS and CDR2 SASEGT come from the germline V gene.

With regard to this clonotype: This may arise from a read error, as a much more abundant clone is one base away. The chain has TRBV7-2 and TRBJ2-7, with 10 bases identical to TRBD1. The CDR3 runs to 16 residues. In germline, CDR1 is SGHTA, CDR2 FQGNSA. The CDR3 reads CASSLAGQGVSYKQYF. DNA of the CDR3: TGTGCCAGCAGCTTAGCCGGACAGGGGGTCTCCTACAAGCAGTACTTC.

This clonotype was found many times. V usage is TRBV24-1 and J usage is TRBJ2-2; D is ambiguous. There are 15 residues in the CDR3. Between the trimmed V and J ends, which lost 0 bases and 4 bases, there was a span of 8 bases. Germline CDR1 is KGHDR and CDR2 is SFDVKD. The CDR3 nucleotides read TGTGCCACCAGTGATTTGCCCAGGTCCACCGGGGAGCTGTTTTTT. Encoded protein: CATSDLPRSTGELFF.

This chain connects TRBV20-1 to TRBJ1-1, with TRBD1 as a possible D gene (5 bases). V gave up 0 bases and J gave up 7 bases, with 12 bases separating them. The V gene's germline CDR1 is DFQATT and CDR2 SNEGSKA (reference sequence). The CDR3 is 13 amino acids. CDR3 in DNA: TGCAGTGCTAGAGATGGGGGAAGAGATGAAGCTTTCTTT. Amino acid sequence: CSARDGGRDEAFF.

The sample holds many counts of this clonotype. The chain recombines TRBV6-2 or TRBV6-3 with TRBJ1-1, with TRBD1 identical over 8 bases. J was trimmed by 4 bases and V by 10 bases; bases with no gene match: 8. The CDR3 length is 13 residues. The germline V gene encodes CDR1 MNHEY and CDR2 SVGEGT. CDR3 in amino acids: CATSDRDGTEAFF. As DNA, the CDR3 is TGTGCCACCTCGGACAGGGACGGCACTGAAGCTTTCTTT.

In its sample, this clonotype was seen many times. The chain joins TRBV6-1 to TRBJ1-1, with TRBD1 matching over 10 bases. There are 15 residues in the CDR3. Trimming removed 3 bases from V and 5 bases from J; junction bases left unmatched: 6. Germline V gene data show CDR1 as MNHNS and CDR2 as SASEGT. This chain's CDR3 is CASSDPGQGWTEAFF. DNA of the CDR3: TGTGCCAGCAGTGACCCGGGACAGGGGTGGACTGAAGCTTTCTTT.

V usage is TRBV7-2 and J usage is TRBJ1-2, with D unresolved. CDR1 and CDR2 (germline): SGHTA, FQGNSA. The CDR3 has 14 residues. Trimming pared 1 base from V and 4 bases from J, leaving 10 bases between. For the CDR3, the DNA is TGTGCCAGCAGCTTAGTCGGCGAGACCTATGGCTACACCTTC. Encoded protein: CASSLVGETYGYTF. The full variable domain, in which reference TRBV7-2 and TRBJ1-2 provide the parts outside the CDR3, is GAGVSQSPSNKVTEKGKDVELRCDPISGHTALYWYRQSLGQGLEFLIYFQGNSAPDKSGLPSDRFSAERTGGSVSTLTIQRTQQEDSAVYLCASSLVGETYGYTFGSGTRLTVV.

This clonotype was seen ten or more times. The chain employs TRBV28 and TRBJ1-5, with TRBD1 identical over 8 bases. CDR1 and CDR2 (germline): MDHEN, SYDVKM. V dropped 11 bases and J dropped 2; count of bases not matched to a gene: 11. This CDR3 is built from 15 residues. CDR3 sequence: CAGRYRGKGNQPQHF. The CDR3 DNA sequence: TGTGCCGGGCGCTACAGGGGGAAAGGCAATCAGCCCCAGCATTTT.

This clonotype was observed at least ten times. The chain combines TRBV12-3 or TRBV12-4 with TRBJ2-7; TRBD2 matches 12 bases. The CDR3 spans 16 residues. With V trimmed by 0 bases and J by 6 bases, 6 bases remained unmatched. The CDR3 is CASSLARLAGAGEQYF. For the CDR3, the DNA is TGTGCCAGCAGTTTAGCCCGACTAGCGGGAGCCGGCGAGCAGTACTTC.

This clonotype was observed at least ten times. This chain joins TRBV12-3 or TRBV12-4 and TRBJ1-3, with D possibly matching TRBD1 (6 bases). This CDR3 has 16 residues. The V and J ends lost 6 bases and 0 bases respectively, with 15 bases between them. CDR3 residues: CASRSEQGISGNTIYF. DNA for the CDR3: TGTGCCAGCAGGTCCGAACAGGGTATCTCTGGAAACACCATATATTTT.

This clonotype was seen at least ten times. This rearrangement joins TRBV5-1 to TRBJ1-1; no firm D call. This CDR3 has 13 amino acids. Trimming stripped 3 bases from V and 1 base from J, with 7 bases between. Per the germline V gene, CDR1 is SGHRS and CDR2 is YFSETQ. CDR3 amino acids: CASSSYQNTEAFF. CDR3 nucleotides: TGCGCCAGCAGCTCTTACCAGAACACTGAAGCTTTCTTT. Variable domain in full (rest from reference TRBV5-1 and TRBJ1-1): KAGVTQTPRYLIKTRGQQVTLSCSPISGHRSVSWYQQTPGQGLQFLFEYFSETQRNKGNFPGRFSGRQFSNSRSEMNVSTLELGDSALYLCASSSYQNTEAFFGQGTRLTVV.

This clonotype has ten or more counts. The V call is TRBV20-1, the J call TRBJ2-7; 7 bases fit TRBD2. Germline CDR1 is DFQATT and CDR2 is SNEGSKA (reference sequence). This CDR3 contains 20 residues. Unmatched junction bases numbered 32, after V lost 5 bases and J lost 7 bases. The CDR3 protein is CSAQPLPGRGAGPPGGEQYF. The CDR3 DNA reads as TGCAGTGCTCAGCCCCTACCGGGACGAGGAGCGGGACCTCCCGGCGGGGAGCAGTACTTC.